This note documents a single TCR beta chain sequence. The antigen is not known. At the DNA level, this CDR3 is encoded by other sequences in the same sample as well. The sample is drawn from a study of T cell responses to AZD1222 COVID-19 vaccine. Study findings and constraints: Along spike, vaccine-associated CD4 TCRs were found throughout, with dominance at 160-218 and 743-854. Clonal diversity was possibly underestimated, and the donors were mostly white British, with more females.

Using immunoSEQ multiplex PCR, the repertoire was profiled, and TCRdb retains in-frame clones only, with some absent. The sample includes about 130,000 clones, about four fifths of them seen just once. The sample consisted of peripheral blood, taken on day 0 of AZD1222 vaccination. The receptor was derived from an adult in good health.

CDR3 sequence (DNA): TGTGCCAGCAGTTTTTCTAGCAATCAGCCCCAGCATTTT. Its translation is CASSFSSNQPQHF. The chain carries TRBV28 and TRBJ1-5; D call uncertain. The CDR3 runs 13 residues. Per germline, CDR1 MDHEN and CDR2 SYDVKM. V was trimmed by 3 bases and J by 0 bases, leaving 3 bases between them. Using reference TRBV28 and TRBJ1-5 for the parts outside the CDR3, the full variable domain is DVKVTQSSRYLVKRTGEKVFLECVQDMDHENMFWYRQDPGLGLRLIYFSYDVKMKEKGDIPEGYSVSREKKERFSLILESASTNQTSMYLCASSFSSNQPQHFGDGTRLSIL.